This TCR beta chain appears in the sequencing data of a study of beta chain features in type 1 diabetes. About the research overall: In all, about 110 million sorted cells from all samples were analyzed. General study results and limits: The study found moderately but significantly shorter TCRB CDR3s in all four CD4+ subsets of Type 1 diabetes patients. For patients, the naive, central memory and Treg TCRB repertoires appeared more alike than for healthy donors.

Worth noting for this clone: Its specificity is not known.

A sort by CD45RO/CCR7/CD25/CD127/CD95/CD27 yielded CD4+ naive, central memory, regulatory and stem cell-like memory cells. Germline CDR1 is KGHSH and CDR2 is LQKENI. The germline V and J ends were trimmed by 0 bases and 5 bases, with 7 bases remaining between them. The CDR3 is 13 amino acids. The investigators reverse transcribed all of the isolated RNA, so they sequenced expressed TCRB transcripts. Mean read depth for naive, central memory and regulatory T cell samples was several million reads. The repertoire was sequenced with immunoSEQ multiplex PCR; TCRdb's copy has only in-frame clones and lacks some. The sample lists some 660,000 clones, over 13% occurring once.

The material sequenced was naive CD4+ T cells from blood. The rearrangement joins TRBV18 to TRBJ1-2; TRBD1 is a possible D gene (5 bases). The clonotype was recovered from a man between 18 and 35 years old with type 1 diabetes. In DNA form, the CDR3 reads TGTGCCAGCTCACCACCAGGGGCTTATGGCTACACCTTC. This sequence encodes CASSPPGAYGYTF.